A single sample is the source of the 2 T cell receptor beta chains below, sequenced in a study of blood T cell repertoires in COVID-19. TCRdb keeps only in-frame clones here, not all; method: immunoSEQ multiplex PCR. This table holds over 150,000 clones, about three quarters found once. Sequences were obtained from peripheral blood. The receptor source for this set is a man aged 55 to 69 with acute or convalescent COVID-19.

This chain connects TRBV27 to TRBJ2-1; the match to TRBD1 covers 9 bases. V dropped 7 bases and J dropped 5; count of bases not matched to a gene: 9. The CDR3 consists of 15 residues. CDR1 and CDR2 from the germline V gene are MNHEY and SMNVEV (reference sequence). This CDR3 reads CASTSNRGPNNEQFF. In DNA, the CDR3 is TGTGCCAGCACCTCGAACAGGGGGCCTAACAATGAGCAGTTCTTC.

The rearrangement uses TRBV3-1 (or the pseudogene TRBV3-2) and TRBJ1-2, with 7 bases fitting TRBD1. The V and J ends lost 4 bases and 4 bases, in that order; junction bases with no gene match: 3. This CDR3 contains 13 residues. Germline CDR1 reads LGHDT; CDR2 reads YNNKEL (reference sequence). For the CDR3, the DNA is TGTGCCAGCAGCCCCGGGACAGTCTATGGCTACACCTTC. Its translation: CASSPGTVYGYTF.